This T cell receptor (beta chain) comes out of a study of T cells in Graves' hyperthyroidism and ophthalmopathy. Study results and limitations: The blood repertoire included most of the expanded thyroid clonotypes above 0.001. By a 13 V-J model, ophthalmopathy was set apart from stable hyperthyroidism.

In its sample, this clonotype was seen many times. Its antigen is undetermined. What was amplified from RNA transcripts were TCR beta CDR3 regions. The primer set for the first-round RT-PCR of the TCR CDR3 was HTBI. From the multiplex PCR reads, TCRdb called clonotypes with MiXCR, one entry per CDR3 protein. The sample records around 440,000 distinct CDR3 sequences, 15% to 17% being singletons. Patients aged 18 to 65 had newly diagnosed hyperthyroidism lasting under 2 months. The specimen sequenced was blood. The TCR sequence derives from a young woman with Graves' hyperthyroidism.

This chain's CDR3 is CASSSGQSETQYF. The CDR3 DNA sequence: TGTGCCAGCAGCTCCGGACAATCAGAGACCCAGTACTTC. The chain carries TRBV6-2 or TRBV6-3 and TRBJ2-5; D possibly corresponds to TRBD1 (5 bases). Deletions cut 6 bases from V and 4 bases from J, with 12 bases between. The CDR3 extends over 13 amino acids. Germline CDR1 and CDR2: MNHEY and SVGEGT.